The clone carrying this T cell receptor (beta chain) was seen at least ten times. V was shortened by 5 bases and J by 4 bases, with 23 bases between the two germline ends. The CDR3 contains 17 residues. Germline CDR1 reads LGHDT; CDR2 reads YNNKEL (reference sequence). The data were taken from a study of kidney transplant recipient with SARS-CoV-2 infection. MiXCR, run by TCRdb on the reads, gives a single entry per CDR3 protein. The sample lists roughly 230,000 distinct CDR3 sequences, under 35% occurring once. This clonotype was sampled from a male patient aged 30 to 39 who had COVID-19 and was a kidney transplant recipient. Some of these T cells may belong to the graft donor. The sequences come from a blood sample, collected at baseline and between days 110 and 120 from a kidney transplant recipient. J is TRBJ1-2 and V is TRBV3-1, with D hard to call. The DNA for the CDR3 is TGTGCCAGCAGCTCTACAAACACCCTTCGAAAGACCTATGGCTACACCTTC. This gives the protein CASSSTNTLRKTYGYTF.